Following are 13 T cell receptor beta chains from one sample sequenced in a study of blood T cells in healthy people across ages. A sample-barcoded 5' primer and a J-beta primer mix were used in a second PCR of roughly 6 to 12 cycles. One entry per CDR3 protein results from TCRdb running MiXCR on the 5' RACE reads. The sample gives approximately 880,000 distinct CDR3 sequences, roughly 43% of which show up once; roughly 12% is in the top ten. What was sequenced was blood. The receptors derive from a man aged 25-45 years in good health.

This clonotype has a handful of counts. The chain employs TRBV6-1 and TRBJ2-1; 7 nucleotides agree with TRBD2. Matching the DNA end better, TRBJ2-7 makes the J call doubtful. Germline CDR1 is MNHNS and CDR2 is SASEGT. The length of the CDR3 is 14 residues. The CDR3: CASSPDGDYNEQYF. DNA of the CDR3: TGTGCCAGCAGCCCTGACGGGGACTACAATGAGCAGTACTTC.

This clonotype has a handful of counts. The V gene is TRBV24-1, the J gene TRBJ2-1; TRBD1 agrees at 7 bases. With 5 bases clipped from V and 2 bases from J, the junction kept 5 bases outside the gene matches. The CDR3 consists of 15 residues. Looked up from germline, CDR1 is KGHDR and CDR2 is SFDVKD. In DNA form, the CDR3 reads TGTGCCACCAGTGCCGATGGACAGGCCTACAATGAGCAGTTCTTC. Protein sequence: CATSADGQAYNEQFF.

The chain couples TRBV5-1 to TRBJ1-2, with D hard to call. CDR1 and CDR2 (germline): SGHRS, YFSETQ. Trimming took 1 base from V and 3 from J, leaving 7 bases between them. This CDR3 has 13 residues. This chain's CDR3 is CASSLLTDYGYTF. The CDR3 region has the DNA TGCGCCAGCAGCTTGTTGACGGACTATGGCTACACCTTC.

This rearrangement joins TRBV30 to TRBJ2-1; D gene uncertain. V was clipped by 0 bases and J by 4 bases, with 13 bases between them. There are 15 residues in the CDR3. CDR1 is GTSNPN and CDR2 is SVGIG in the germline V gene (reference sequence). The CDR3 bases are TGTGCCTGGAGTGTACGGGCTACCTTTTACAATGAGCAGTTCTTC. Amino acids: CAWSVRATFYNEQFF.

This clonotype was seen at least ten times. The chain has TRBV7-2 and TRBJ2-3; D call uncertain. The length of the CDR3 is 14 residues. Germline lookup yields CDR1 SGHTA and CDR2 FQGNSA. The germline V and J ends were trimmed by 5 bases and 2 bases, with 11 bases remaining between them. CDR3 sequence reads: CASSLRGSTDTQYF. CDR3 nucleotides: TGTGCCAGCAGCCTACGAGGTTCCACAGATACGCAGTATTTT.

The V and J genes are TRBV27 and TRBJ2-2; TRBD2 is a possible D gene (6 bases). V gave up 2 bases and J gave up 4 bases, with 11 bases separating them. CDR1 and CDR2 from the germline V gene are MNHEY and SMNVEV (reference sequence). The CDR3 covers 15 residues. The CDR3 sequence: CASSLAGRSTGELFF. CDR3 DNA: TGTGCCAGCAGTTTAGCGGGGAGGAGCACCGGGGAGCTGTTTTTT.

In this sample, this clonotype turned up a few times. This chain joins TRBV4-1 and TRBJ1-1; possibly TRBD1 for D (6 bases). The CDR3 consists of 15 residues. The germline gives CDR1 MGHRA, CDR2 YSYEKL. V was clipped by 7 bases and J by 0 bases, with 15 bases between them. CDR3 bases: TGCGCCAGCAACTCAGGGGCTACGATGAACACTGAAGCTTTCTTT. This sequence encodes CASNSGATMNTEAFF.

V and J are TRBV6-5 and TRBJ2-7, with D perhaps matching TRBD2 (5 bases). The CDR3 covers 15 residues. CDR1 MNHEY and CDR2 SVGAGI come from the germline V gene. The V end lost 0 bases, the J end lost 2 bases, and 11 bases lay between the germline ends. The CDR3 nucleotides are TGTGCCAGCAGTTACTCGAGGTGGGGAGCCTACGAGCAGTACTTC. Its protein product is CASSYSRWGAYEQYF.

The V gene is TRBV2, the J gene TRBJ2-5; tentative D call: TRBD1 (5 bases). This CDR3 spans 13 amino acids. The germline gives CDR1 SNHLY, CDR2 FYNNEI. CDR3 residues: CAYRTDSQETQYF. The CDR3 DNA follows: TGTGCTTACCGAACCGACAGCCAAGAGACCCAGTACTTC.

This chain connects TRBV19 to TRBJ2-7, with 12 positions matching TRBD1. Trimming took 6 bases from V and 4 from J; bases not matched to a gene: 7. Germline V gives CDR1 LNHDA, CDR2 SQIVND (reference sequence). This CDR3 is 15 amino acids long. The DNA for the CDR3 is TGTGCCAGTAGACCACCGGGACAGGGGGCTTACGAGCAGTACTTC. Amino acids: CASRPPGQGAYEQYF. The complete variable domain, with remaining parts taken from reference TRBV19 and TRBJ2-7, reads DGGITQSPKYLFRKEGQNVTLSCEQNLNHDAMYWYRQDPGQGLRLIYYSQIVNDFQKGDIAEGYSVSREKKESFPLTVTSAQKNPTAFYLCASRPPGQGAYEQYFGPGTRLTVT.

The chain links TRBV10-3 to TRBJ2-7, with a weak D call TRBD1 (8 bases). The DNA end is more similar to TRBJ2-5, so the J call may be wrong. CDR3 length: 14 amino acids. Germline lookup yields CDR1 ENHRY and CDR2 SYGVKD. CDR3 loop: CAISQQGGKETQYF. The CDR3 DNA sequence: TGTGCCATCAGTCAACAGGGGGGGAAAGAGACCCAGTACTTC.

This clonotype has a handful of counts. This chain joins TRBV27 and TRBJ2-3; D remains ambiguous. Trimming took 8 bases from V and 0 from J, leaving 12 bases between them. This CDR3 contains 14 residues. Germline CDR1 reads MNHEY; CDR2 reads SMNVEV (reference sequence). CDR3: CASRPTDSTDTQYF. DNA of the CDR3: TGTGCCAGCCGCCCGACGGATAGCACAGATACGCAGTATTTT.

Of note for this clonotype: One end of the junction varies from germline; a read error may be responsible. The CDR3: CSSSVENTEAFF. DNA for the CDR3: TGTTCCAGCAGCGTAGAGAACACTGAAGCTTTCTTT. V gene TRBV9 combines with J gene TRBJ1-1; D is uncertain. Germline V gene sequence: CDR1 SGDLS, CDR2 YYNGEE. The CDR3 extends over 12 amino acids.